Presented here are 10 T cell receptor beta chains from one specimen sequenced in a study of blood T cells in healthy people across ages. The authors ran a second PCR of roughly 7 to 11 cycles using a sample-barcoded 5' primer and a J-beta primer mix. TCRdb reprocessed the 5' RACE reads with MiXCR, giving one entry per CDR3 protein. The data hold about 800,000 distinct CDR3 sequences, with nearly 60% observed a single time. Source material: blood. These receptor sequences come from a man aged 30-40 years in good health.

This chain uses TRBV25-1 with TRBJ2-7; D not certain. From germline, CDR1 is MGHDK and CDR2 SYGVNS. CDR3 length: 13 residues. Between the trimmed V and J ends, which lost 1 base and 6 bases, there was a span of 10 bases. The CDR3 is CASSESPPGEQYF. CDR3 coding DNA: TGTGCCAGCAGTGAATCCCCTCCCGGCGAGCAGTACTTC.

This chain links TRBV5-1 with TRBJ2-5; TRBD2 is a possible D gene (6 bases). The CDR3 is 18 residues long. CDR1 SGHRS and CDR2 YFSETQ come from the germline V gene. The ends were cut back, 0 bases at V and 4 bases at J, with 22 bases in the middle. The CDR3 nucleotides are TGCGCCAGCAGCTTGGCCACAGCGGGTGCCACTCTGGGAGAGACCCAGTACTTC. Translating it yields CASSLATAGATLGETQYF.

This clonotype appeared many times. A read error may be the cause here, since a much bigger clone is one base away. V usage is TRBV5-6 and J usage is TRBJ2-7; D is uncertain. CDR1 and CDR2 (germline): SGHDT, YYEEEE. The CDR3 consists of 11 residues. The V and J ends lost 2 bases and 7 bases respectively, with 7 bases between them. The CDR3 spells CASSLIREQYF. In nucleotides, the CDR3 is TGTGCCAGCAGCTTAATACGTGAGCAGTACTTC.

There are a few counts of this clonotype. DNA for the CDR3: TGTGCCAGCAGCCAAGATCCTTCGTCCGAGCAGTACTTC. Amino acids: CASSQDPSSEQYF. The chain combines TRBV4-2 with TRBJ2-7; D remains unclear. The CDR3 loop spans 13 amino acids. Deletions cut 0 bases from V and 6 bases from J, with 9 bases between. The V gene's germline CDR1 is LGHNA and CDR2 YNFKEQ.

J is TRBJ1-5 and V is TRBV7-9, with 9 positions matching TRBD1. V was clipped by 4 bases and J by 1 base; unmatched bases: 2. This CDR3 comprises 15 residues. Germline assignment: CDR1 SEHNR and CDR2 FQNEAQ (reference sequence). The chain's CDR3 is CASSSGTGSNQPQHF. DNA for the CDR3: TGTGCCAGCAGCTCCGGGACAGGGAGCAATCAGCCCCAGCATTTT. Full variable domain (remainder filled in from reference TRBV7-9 and TRBJ1-5): DTGVSQNPRHKITKRGQNVTFRCDPISEHNRLYWYRQTLGQGPEFLTYFQNEAQLEKSRLLSDRFSAERPKGSFSTLEIQRTEQGDSAMYLCASSSGTGSNQPQHFGDGTRLSIL.

In its sample, this clonotype was seen a few times. The DNA of the CDR3 is TGTGCCAGCTCTTACGGACAGGGGGGCTTTTCCTACGAGCAGTACTTC. It yields the protein CASSYGQGGFSYEQYF. The J gene is TRBJ2-7, the V gene TRBV18, with 10 bases identical to TRBD1. Looked up from germline, CDR1 is KGHSH and CDR2 is LQKENI. Trimming took 6 bases from V and 1 from J; bases not matched to a gene: 9. The CDR3 loop spans 16 amino acids.

This chain links TRBV7-2 with TRBJ2-5; TRBD2 matches at 8 bases. CDR3 length equals 15 residues. V was clipped by 6 bases and J by 3 bases; unmatched bases: 9. From germline, CDR1 is SGHTA and CDR2 FQGNSA. DNA for the CDR3: TGTGCCAGCAGTCCGGACGGGACTAGAAAAGAGACCCAGTACTTC. This codes for CASSPDGTRKETQYF.

The V gene is TRBV2, the J gene TRBJ2-1; D not resolved. The germline V gene has CDR1 SNHLY and CDR2 FYNNEI. The germline V and J ends were trimmed by 6 bases and 5 bases, with 11 bases remaining between them. This CDR3 is 13 amino acids long. CDR3: CASRKSYDNEQFF. The CDR3 DNA reads TGTGCCAGCAGGAAGAGCTACGACAATGAGCAGTTCTTC.

This clonotype was counted between two and nine times. The chain is built from TRBV29-1 and TRBJ2-3; D not resolved. V lost 1 base and J 2 bases, leaving 4 bases between the germline ends. Looked up from germline, CDR1 is SQVTM and CDR2 is ANQGSEA. CDR3 length equals 12 residues. CDR3 nucleotides: TGCAGCGTTGAAGGGGACACAGATACGCAGTATTTT. Translation: CSVEGDTDTQYF.

The chain is built from TRBV2 and TRBJ2-1, with a possible D match to TRBD1 (6 bases). The germline V and J ends were trimmed by 4 bases and 6 bases, with 19 bases remaining between them. This CDR3 contains 16 residues. The germline CDR1 and CDR2 sequences are SNHLY and FYNNEI. CDR3 loop: CASSVSRGGGSNEQFF. The CDR3 coding sequence is TGTGCCAGCAGTGTCAGTCGCGGTGGGGGCTCCAATGAGCAGTTCTTC.